This T cell receptor (beta chain) derives from a study of blood T cell repertoires in COVID-19. Overall study context: The study drew acute and convalescent COVID-19 samples from the United States, Italy and Spain. The cDNA or gDNA used as material had been derived from T cells, B-cell-depleted T cells, or PBMCs.

In the authors' workflow: Cell counts per sample came from amplifying reference gene primers. Some clones are missing from TCRdb's copy, which holds only in-frame ones; the method was immunoSEQ multiplex PCR. V, J and clone size derive from that table, while D and trimming were established from the DNA sequence. Of some 60,000 clones listed, 91% are singletons. The CDR3 covers 14 residues. Germline V gene sequence: CDR1 SGHTA, CDR2 FQGNSA. V lost 2 bases and J 5 bases, leaving 13 bases between the germline ends. The origin of this receptor is a man aged 55 to 70 with acute or convalescent COVID-19. The rearrangement joins TRBV7-2 to TRBJ2-7; D possibly corresponds to TRBD1 (5 bases). Material for sequencing was peripheral blood. In DNA form, the CDR3 reads TGTGCCAGCAGCTTAACTCAGGGAACTAACGAGCAGTACTTC. The encoded protein is CASSLTQGTNEQYF. Supplemented by reference TRBV7-2 and TRBJ2-7, the full variable domain reads GAGVSQSPSNKVTEKGKDVELRCDPISGHTALYWYRQSLGQGLEFLIYFQGNSAPDKSGLPSDRFSAERTGGSVSTLTIQRTQQEDSAVYLCASSLTQGTNEQYFGPGTRLTVT.